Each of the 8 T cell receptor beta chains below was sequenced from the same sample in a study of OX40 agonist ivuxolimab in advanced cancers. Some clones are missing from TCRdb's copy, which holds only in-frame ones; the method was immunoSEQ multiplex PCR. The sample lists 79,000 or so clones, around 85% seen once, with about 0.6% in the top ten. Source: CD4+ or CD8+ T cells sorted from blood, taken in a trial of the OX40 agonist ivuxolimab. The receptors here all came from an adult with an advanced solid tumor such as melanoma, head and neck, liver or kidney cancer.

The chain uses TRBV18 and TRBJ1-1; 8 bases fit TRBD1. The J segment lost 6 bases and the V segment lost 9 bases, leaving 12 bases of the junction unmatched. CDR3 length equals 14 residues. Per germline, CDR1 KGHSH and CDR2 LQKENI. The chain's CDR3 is CASPLGQGAAEAFF. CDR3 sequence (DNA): TGTGCCAGTCCATTGGGGCAGGGGGCCGCTGAAGCTTTCTTT.

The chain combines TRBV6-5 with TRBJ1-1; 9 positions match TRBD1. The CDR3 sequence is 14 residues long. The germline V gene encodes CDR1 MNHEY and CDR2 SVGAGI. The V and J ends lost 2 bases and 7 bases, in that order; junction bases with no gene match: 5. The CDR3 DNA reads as TGTGCCAGCAGTTACAGGACAGGGGCCGGTGAAGCTTTCTTT. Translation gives CASSYRTGAGEAFF.

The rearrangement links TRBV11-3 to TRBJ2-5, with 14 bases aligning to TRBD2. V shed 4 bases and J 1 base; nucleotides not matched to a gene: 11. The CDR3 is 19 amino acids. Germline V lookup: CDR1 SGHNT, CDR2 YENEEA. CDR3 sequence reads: CASSSYGTSGGPGQETQYF. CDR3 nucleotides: TGTGCCAGCAGCTCCTATGGGACTAGCGGGGGCCCGGGCCAAGAGACCCAGTACTTC.

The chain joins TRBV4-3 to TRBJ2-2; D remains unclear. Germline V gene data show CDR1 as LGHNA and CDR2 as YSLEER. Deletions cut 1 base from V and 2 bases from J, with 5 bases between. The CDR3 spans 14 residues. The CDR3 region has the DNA TGCGCCAGCAGCCAAGCGCTCAACACCGGGGAGCTGTTTTTT. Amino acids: CASSQALNTGELFF.

In DNA, the CDR3 is TGTGCCAGCAGCCAAGGAACAGTTTATAATTCACCCCTCCACTTT. Protein sequence: CASSQGTVYNSPLHF. V and J are TRBV4-2 and TRBJ1-6, with D unresolved. CDR3 length: 15 amino acids. In germline, CDR1 is LGHNA, CDR2 YNFKEQ. V shed 1 base and J shed 4 bases, with 8 bases lying between them.

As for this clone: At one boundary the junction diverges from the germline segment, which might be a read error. In nucleotides, the CDR3 is TGTGCCAGCACCTTGCCGGGGACTGGGGCCAACGTCCTGACTTTC. Its protein product is CASTLPGTGANVLTF. The chain carries TRBV5-6 and TRBJ2-6; D perhaps matches TRBD2 (5 bases). Per germline, CDR1 SGHDT and CDR2 YYEEEE. This CDR3 has 15 residues.

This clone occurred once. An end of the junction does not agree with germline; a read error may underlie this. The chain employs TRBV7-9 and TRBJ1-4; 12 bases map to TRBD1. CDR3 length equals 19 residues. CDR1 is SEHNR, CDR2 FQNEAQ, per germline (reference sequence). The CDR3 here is CASSLALAGQGATNQKLFF. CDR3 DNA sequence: TGTGCCAGCAGCTTAGCCCTGGCGGGACAGGGGGCCACTAATCAAAAACTGTTTTTT.

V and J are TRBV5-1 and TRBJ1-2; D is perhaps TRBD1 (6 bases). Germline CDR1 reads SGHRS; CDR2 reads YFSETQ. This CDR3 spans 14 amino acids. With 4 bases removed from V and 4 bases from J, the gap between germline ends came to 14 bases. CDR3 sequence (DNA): TGCGCCAGCAGCCTGCGACAGGACAGCTATGGCTACACCTTC. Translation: CASSLRQDSYGYTF.